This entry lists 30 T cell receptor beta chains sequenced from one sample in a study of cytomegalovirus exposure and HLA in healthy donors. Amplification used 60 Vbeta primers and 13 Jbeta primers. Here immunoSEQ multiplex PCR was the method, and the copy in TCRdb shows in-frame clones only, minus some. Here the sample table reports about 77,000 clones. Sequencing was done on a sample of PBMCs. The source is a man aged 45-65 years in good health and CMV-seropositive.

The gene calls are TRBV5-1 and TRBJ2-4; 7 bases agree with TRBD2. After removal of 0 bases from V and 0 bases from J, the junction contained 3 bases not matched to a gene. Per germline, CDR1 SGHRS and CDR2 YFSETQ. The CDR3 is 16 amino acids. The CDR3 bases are TGCGCCAGCAGCTTGGCCGGGGGGACAGCCAAAAACATTCAGTACTTC. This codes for CASSLAGGTAKNIQYF. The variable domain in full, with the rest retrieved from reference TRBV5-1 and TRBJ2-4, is KAGVTQTPRYLIKTRGQQVTLSCSPISGHRSVSWYQQTPGQGLQFLFEYFSETQRNKGNFPGRFSGRQFSNSRSEMNVSTLELGDSALYLCASSLAGGTAKNIQYFGAGTRLSVL.

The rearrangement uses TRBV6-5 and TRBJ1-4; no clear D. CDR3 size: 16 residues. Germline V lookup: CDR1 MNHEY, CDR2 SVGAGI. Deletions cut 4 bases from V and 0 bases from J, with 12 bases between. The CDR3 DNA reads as TGTGCCAGCAGTTTACGGGGTAAAGCAACTAATGAAAAACTGTTTTTT. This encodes CASSLRGKATNEKLFF.

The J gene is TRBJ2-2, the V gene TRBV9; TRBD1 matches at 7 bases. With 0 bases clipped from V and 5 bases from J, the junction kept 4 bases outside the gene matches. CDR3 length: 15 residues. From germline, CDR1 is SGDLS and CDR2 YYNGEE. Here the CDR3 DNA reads TGTGCCAGCAGCGTAGGACAGGGCCGAACCGGGGAGCTGTTTTTT. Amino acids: CASSVGQGRTGELFF.

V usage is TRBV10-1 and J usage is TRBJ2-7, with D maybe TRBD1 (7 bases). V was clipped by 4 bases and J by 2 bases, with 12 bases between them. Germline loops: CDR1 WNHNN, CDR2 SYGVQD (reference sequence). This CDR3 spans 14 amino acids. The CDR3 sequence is CASSGQGGAYEQYF. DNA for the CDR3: TGCGCCAGCAGTGGGCAGGGGGGTGCCTACGAGCAGTACTTC.

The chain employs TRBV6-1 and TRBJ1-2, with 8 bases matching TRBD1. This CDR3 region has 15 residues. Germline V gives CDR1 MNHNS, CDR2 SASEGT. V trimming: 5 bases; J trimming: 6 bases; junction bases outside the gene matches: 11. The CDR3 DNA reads TGTGCCAGCAGTCCTCAGGACAGGGTATTGAATGGCTACACCTTC. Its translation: CASSPQDRVLNGYTF.

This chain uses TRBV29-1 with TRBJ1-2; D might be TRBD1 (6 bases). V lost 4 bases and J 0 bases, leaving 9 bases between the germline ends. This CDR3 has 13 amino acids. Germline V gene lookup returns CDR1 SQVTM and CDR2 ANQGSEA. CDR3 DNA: TGCAGCGTTGTGGACAGCTCTAACTATGGCTACACCTTC. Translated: CSVVDSSNYGYTF.

CDR3 amino acids: CASSPPTGLNHEQFF. The CDR3 DNA sequence: TGTGCCAGCTCACCACCGACAGGGCTGAACCATGAGCAGTTCTTC. The chain carries TRBV18 and TRBJ2-1, with 7 bases aligning to TRBD1. The CDR3 is 15 amino acids. The V and J ends lost 0 bases and 8 bases, in that order; junction bases with no gene match: 7. The germline gives CDR1 KGHSH, CDR2 LQKENI.

Here the CDR3 reads CASSPTTGQSTEAFF. The CDR3 DNA reads TGTGCCAGCTCACCTACGACAGGACAGAGCACTGAAGCTTTCTTT. This sequence joins TRBV18 and TRBJ1-1, with D tentatively TRBD1 (6 bases). This CDR3 comprises 15 residues. Germline V lookup: CDR1 KGHSH, CDR2 LQKENI. Trimming cost V 3 bases and J 4 bases, with 15 bases left between them.

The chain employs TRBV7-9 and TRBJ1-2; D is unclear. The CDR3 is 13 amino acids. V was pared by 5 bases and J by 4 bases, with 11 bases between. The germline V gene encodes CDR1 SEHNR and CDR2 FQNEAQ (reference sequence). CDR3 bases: TGTGCCAGCAGCCGGCGGGAAACCTATGGCTACACCTTC. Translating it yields CASSRRETYGYTF.

The CDR3 DNA sequence: TGTGCCAGTAGCCCGAGCGGGGGGCGCCAAGAGACCCAGTACTTC. Translation gives CASSPSGGRQETQYF. The rearrangement links TRBV19 to TRBJ2-5; 9 nucleotides agree with TRBD2. With V trimmed by 6 bases and J by 1 base, 6 bases remained unmatched. Germline-derived CDR1 and CDR2 are LNHDA and SQIVND (reference sequence). This CDR3 is built from 15 residues.

The DNA of the CDR3 is TGCGCCAGCAGTCGCTCCGGGACAGTCCTGGAGACTGAAGCTTTCTTT. It encodes CASSRSGTVLETEAFF. The gene calls are TRBV4-1 and TRBJ1-1; 7 bases line up with TRBD1. In germline, CDR1 is MGHRA, CDR2 YSYEKL. The CDR3 runs to 16 residues. V lost 6 bases, J lost 5 bases, and 15 bases stayed unmatched.

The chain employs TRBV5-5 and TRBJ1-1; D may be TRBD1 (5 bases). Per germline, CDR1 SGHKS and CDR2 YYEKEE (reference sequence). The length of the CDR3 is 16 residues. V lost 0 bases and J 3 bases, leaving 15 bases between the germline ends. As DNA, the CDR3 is TGTGCCAGCAGCTTGGCCCCGGCCAGGGTTGACACTGAAGCTTTCTTT. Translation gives CASSLAPARVDTEAFF.

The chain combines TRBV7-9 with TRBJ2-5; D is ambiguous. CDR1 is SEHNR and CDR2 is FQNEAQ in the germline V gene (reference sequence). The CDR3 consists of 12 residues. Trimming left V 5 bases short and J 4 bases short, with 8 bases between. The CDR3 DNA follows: TGTGCCAGCAGCATATGGCTAGAGACCCAGTACTTC. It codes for CASSIWLETQYF. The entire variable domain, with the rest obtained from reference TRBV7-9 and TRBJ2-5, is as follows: DTGVSQNPRHKITKRGQNVTFRCDPISEHNRLYWYRQTLGQGPEFLTYFQNEAQLEKSRLLSDRFSAERPKGSFSTLEIQRTEQGDSAMYLCASSIWLETQYFGPGTRLLVL.

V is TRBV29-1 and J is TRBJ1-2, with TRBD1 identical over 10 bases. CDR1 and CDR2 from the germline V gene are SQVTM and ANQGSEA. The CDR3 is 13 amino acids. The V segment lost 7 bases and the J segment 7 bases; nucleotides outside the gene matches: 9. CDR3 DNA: TGCAGCGGTTGGGAGCGGACAGGGGGTGGCTACACCTTC. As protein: CSGWERTGGGYTF.

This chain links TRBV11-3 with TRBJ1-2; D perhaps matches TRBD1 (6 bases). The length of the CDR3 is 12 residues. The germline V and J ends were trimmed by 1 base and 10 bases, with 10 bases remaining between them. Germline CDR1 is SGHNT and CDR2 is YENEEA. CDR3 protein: CASSLAGVNYTF. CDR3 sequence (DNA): TGTGCCAGCAGCTTAGCAGGGGTTAACTACACCTTC.

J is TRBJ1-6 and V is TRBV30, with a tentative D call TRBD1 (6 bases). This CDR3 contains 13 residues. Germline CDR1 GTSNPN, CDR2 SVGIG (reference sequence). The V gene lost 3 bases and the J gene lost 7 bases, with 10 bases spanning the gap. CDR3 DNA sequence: TGTGCCTGGAGGGACAGTCAAAATTCACCCCTCCACTTT. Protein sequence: CAWRDSQNSPLHF.

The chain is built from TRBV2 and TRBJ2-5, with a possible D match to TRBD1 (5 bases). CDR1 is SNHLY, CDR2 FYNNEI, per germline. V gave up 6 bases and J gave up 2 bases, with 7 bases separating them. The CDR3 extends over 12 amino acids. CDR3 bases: TGTGCCAGCAGCAGGGCTCAAGAGACCCAGTACTTC. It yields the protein CASSRAQETQYF.

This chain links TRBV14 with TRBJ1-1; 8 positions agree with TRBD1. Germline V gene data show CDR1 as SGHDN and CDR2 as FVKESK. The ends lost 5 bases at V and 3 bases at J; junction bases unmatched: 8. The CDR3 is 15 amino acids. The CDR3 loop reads CASSSRTGTYTEAFF. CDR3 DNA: TGTGCCAGCAGCTCGCGGACAGGGACCTACACTGAAGCTTTCTTT.

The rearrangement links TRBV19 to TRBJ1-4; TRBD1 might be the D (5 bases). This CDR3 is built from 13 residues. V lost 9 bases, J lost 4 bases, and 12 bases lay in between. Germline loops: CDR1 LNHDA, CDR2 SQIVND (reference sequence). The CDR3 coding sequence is TGTGCCAGCGGCACGGGGGATAATGAAAAACTGTTTTTT. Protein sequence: CASGTGDNEKLFF.

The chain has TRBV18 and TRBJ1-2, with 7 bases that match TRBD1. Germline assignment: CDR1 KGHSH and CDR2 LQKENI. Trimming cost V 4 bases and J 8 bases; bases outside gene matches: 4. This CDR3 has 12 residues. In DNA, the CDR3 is TGTGCCAGCTCACGACAGGGAGGCGGCTACACCTTC. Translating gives CASSRQGGGYTF.

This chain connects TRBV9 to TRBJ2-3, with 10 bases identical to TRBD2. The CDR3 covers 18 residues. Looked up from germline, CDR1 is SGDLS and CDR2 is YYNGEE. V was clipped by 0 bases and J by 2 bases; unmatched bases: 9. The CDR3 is CASSVASGSLGDTDTQYF. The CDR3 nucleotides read TGTGCCAGCAGCGTAGCTAGCGGGAGTCTCGGTGACACAGATACGCAGTATTTT.

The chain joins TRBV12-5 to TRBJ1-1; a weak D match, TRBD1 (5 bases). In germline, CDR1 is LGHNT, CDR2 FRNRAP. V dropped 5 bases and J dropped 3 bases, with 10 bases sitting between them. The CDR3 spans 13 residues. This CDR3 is CASGPDTYTEAFF. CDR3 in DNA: TGTGCTAGTGGTCCGGACACTTACACTGAAGCTTTCTTT.

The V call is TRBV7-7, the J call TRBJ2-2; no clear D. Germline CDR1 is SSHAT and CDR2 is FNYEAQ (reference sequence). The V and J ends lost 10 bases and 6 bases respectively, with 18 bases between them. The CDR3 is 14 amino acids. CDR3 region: CATIWPQISGELFF. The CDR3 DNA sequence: TGTGCCACCATTTGGCCCCAGATTTCCGGGGAGCTGTTTTTT. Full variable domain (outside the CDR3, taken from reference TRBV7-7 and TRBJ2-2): GAGVSQSPRYKVTKRGQDVTLRCDPISSHATLYWYQQALGQGPEFLTYFNYEAQPDKSGLPSDRFSAERPEGSISTLTIQRTEQRDSAMYRCATIWPQISGELFFGEGSRLTVL.

The CDR3 spells CASSPGQGLEAFF. CDR3 nucleotide sequence: TGTGCCAGTAGTCCGGGACAGGGGCTTGAAGCTTTCTTT. The rearrangement uses TRBV19 and TRBJ1-1, with TRBD1 matching 10 bases. This CDR3 has 13 amino acids. Germline trimming cut 5 bases from V and 7 bases from J; bases unmatched to any gene: 4. Germline V gene data show CDR1 as LNHDA and CDR2 as SQIVND (reference sequence).

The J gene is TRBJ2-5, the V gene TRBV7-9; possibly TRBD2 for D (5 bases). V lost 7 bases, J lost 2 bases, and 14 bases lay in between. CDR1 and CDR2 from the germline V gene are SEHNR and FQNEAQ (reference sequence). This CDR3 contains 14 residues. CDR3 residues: CASIQGTGQETQYF. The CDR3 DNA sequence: TGTGCCAGCATCCAAGGTACGGGACAAGAGACCCAGTACTTC.

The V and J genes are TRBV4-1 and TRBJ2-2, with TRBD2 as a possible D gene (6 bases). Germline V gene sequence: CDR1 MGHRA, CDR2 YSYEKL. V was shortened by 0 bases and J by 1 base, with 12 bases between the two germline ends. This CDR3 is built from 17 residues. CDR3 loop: CASSQDLNGGNTGELFF. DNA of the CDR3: TGCGCCAGCAGCCAAGATCTTAACGGGGGGAACACCGGGGAGCTGTTTTTT.

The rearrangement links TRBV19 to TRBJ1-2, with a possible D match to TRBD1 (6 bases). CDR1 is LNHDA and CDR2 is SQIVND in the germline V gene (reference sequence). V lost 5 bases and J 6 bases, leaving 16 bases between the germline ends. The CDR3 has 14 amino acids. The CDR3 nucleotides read TGTGCCAGTAGTCTCAGCAGGGGAGGGGATGGCTACACCTTC. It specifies CASSLSRGGDGYTF.

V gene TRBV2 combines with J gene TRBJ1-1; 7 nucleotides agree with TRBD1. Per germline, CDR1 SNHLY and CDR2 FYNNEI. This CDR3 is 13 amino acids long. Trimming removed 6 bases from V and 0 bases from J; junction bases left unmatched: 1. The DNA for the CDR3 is TGTGCCAGCAGGGGACAGCTGAACACTGAAGCTTTCTTT. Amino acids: CASRGQLNTEAFF.

CDR3 sequence reads: CASSGPGLAGGNEQFF. Here the CDR3 DNA reads TGTGCCAGCAGTGGCCCGGGACTAGCGGGTGGTAATGAGCAGTTCTTC. The chain combines TRBV6-1 with TRBJ2-1; 12 bases map to TRBD2. The CDR3 length is 16 residues. Germline assignment: CDR1 MNHNS and CDR2 SASEGT. The junction had 8 bases not matched to a gene; V was cut back by 4 bases and J by 7 bases.

CDR3 DNA sequence: TGCGCCAGCAGCGCGTCCCTGAGCTCAAATGAAAAACTGTTTTTT. Encoded protein: CASSASLSSNEKLFF. This chain joins TRBV5-1 and TRBJ1-4, with D unresolved. CDR3 length: 15 amino acids. Trimming took off 4 bases at V and 5 bases at J, with 15 bases between the two ends. CDR1 SGHRS and CDR2 YFSETQ come from the germline V gene.